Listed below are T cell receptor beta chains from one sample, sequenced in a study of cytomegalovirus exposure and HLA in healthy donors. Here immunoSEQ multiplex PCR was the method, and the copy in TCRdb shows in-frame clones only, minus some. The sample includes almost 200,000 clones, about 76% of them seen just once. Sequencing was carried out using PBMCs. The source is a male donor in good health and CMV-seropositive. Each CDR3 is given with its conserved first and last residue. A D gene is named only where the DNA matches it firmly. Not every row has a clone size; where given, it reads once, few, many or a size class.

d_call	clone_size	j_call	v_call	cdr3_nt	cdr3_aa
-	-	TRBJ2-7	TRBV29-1	TGCAGCGTTGAGGTGAGGGCAGAGAGTAATGAGCAGTACTTC	CSVEVRAESNEQYF
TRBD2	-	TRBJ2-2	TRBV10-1	TGCGCCATCGGTTGGGAGGGCGGGGAGCTGTTTTTT	CAIGWEGGELFF
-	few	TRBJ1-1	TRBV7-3	TGTGCCAGCAGGGGACAACCAGGGTCTGAAGCTTTCTTT	CASRGQPGSEAFF
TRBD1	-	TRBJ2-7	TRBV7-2	TGTGCCGCCGGGGACAGCTCCTACGAGCAGTACTTC	CAAGDSSYEQYF
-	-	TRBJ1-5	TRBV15	TGTGCCACCAGCAGAGATAGACGTCAGGGACAGCCCCAGCATTTT	CATSRDRRQGQPQHF
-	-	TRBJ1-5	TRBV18	TGTGCCAGCTTAGACACCCTTGGCAATCAGCCCCAGCATTTT	CASLDTLGNQPQHF
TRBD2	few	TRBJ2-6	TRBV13	TGTGCCAGCAGCTCTCTTATAGCGGGGGGAACCTCTGGGGCCAACGTCCTGACTTTC	CASSSLIAGGTSGANVLTF
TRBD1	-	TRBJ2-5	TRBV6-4	TGTGCCACCGCTTCGGACAGGGGGGGGACCCAGTACTTC	CATASDRGGTQYF
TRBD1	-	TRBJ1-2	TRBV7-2	TGTGCCAGCAGCTTAGTGGGCGGACAGGGGGCATCCTATGGCTACACCTTC	CASSLVGGQGASYGYTF
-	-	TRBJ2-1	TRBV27	TGTGCCAGCAGTTTATGGGAGGAAGGGTATGAGCAGTTCTTC	CASSLWEEGYEQFF
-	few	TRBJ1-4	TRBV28	TGTGCCAGCAGTGTAGGGGGGGCAACTAATGAAAAACTGTTTTTT	CASSVGGATNEKLFF
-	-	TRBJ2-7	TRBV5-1	TGCGCCAGCAGCTTGTCTGGGAGCTCCTACGAGCAGTACTTC	CASSLSGSSYEQYF
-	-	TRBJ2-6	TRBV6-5	TGTGCCAGCAGCCTATACAGATCTGGGGCCAACGTCCTGACTTTC	CASSLYRSGANVLTF
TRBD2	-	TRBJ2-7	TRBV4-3	TGCGCCAGCAGCCAAGGTCTAGCGGGAGTCTACGAGCAGTACTTC	CASSQGLAGVYEQYF
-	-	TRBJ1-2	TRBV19	TGTGCCAGTAGGGCCGTCAGGGTCGATGGCTACACCTTC	CASRAVRVDGYTF
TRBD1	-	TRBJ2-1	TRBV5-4	TGTGCCAGCAGTCCCGGACAGGGCGTTAGGAATGAGCAGTTCTTC	CASSPGQGVRNEQFF
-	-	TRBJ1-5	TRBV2	TGTGCCAGCAGTGACAGTCTCCATCAGCCCCAGCATTTT	CASSDSLHQPQHF
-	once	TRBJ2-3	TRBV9	TGTGCCAGCAGCGCCTCGAGAGCCACAGATACGCAGTATTTT	CASSASRATDTQYF
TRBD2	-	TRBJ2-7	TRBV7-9	TGTGCCAGCAGCGTCCCGGGACTACCCTACGAGCAGTACTTC	CASSVPGLPYEQYF
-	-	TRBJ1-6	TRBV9	TGTGCCAGCAGCGTAGGGACTCAAAGTTCCCCCCTCCACTTT	CASSVGTQSSPLHF
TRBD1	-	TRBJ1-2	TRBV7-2	TGTGCCAACGAGGACAGGGGGCGCGTTGGCTACACCTTC	CANEDRGRVGYTF
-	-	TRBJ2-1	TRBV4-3	TGCGCCAGCAGCCCAGGGGCCCGGGTGCGGTTCTTC	CASSPGARVRFF
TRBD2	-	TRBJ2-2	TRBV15	TGTGCCACCAGCAGAGCTAGCGGGAGTGCCGGGGAGCTGTTTTTT	CATSRASGSAGELFF
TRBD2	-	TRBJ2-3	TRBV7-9	TGTGCCAGCAGCTTAGAGACTAGCGGGGTGGGCACAGATACGCAGTATTTT	CASSLETSGVGTDTQYF
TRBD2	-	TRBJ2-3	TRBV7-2	TGTGCCAGCAGCTTAGGCCCACTAGCGGGGAAGTCAGATACGCAGTATTTT	CASSLGPLAGKSDTQYF
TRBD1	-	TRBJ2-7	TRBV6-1	TGTGCCAGCAGAGGCGGACAGGGCCCCTACGAGCAGTACTTC	CASRGGQGPYEQYF
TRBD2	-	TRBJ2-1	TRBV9	TGTGCCAGCAGCGTAGGTAGCGGGAGGGCCATTGATGAGCAGTTCTTC	CASSVGSGRAIDEQFF
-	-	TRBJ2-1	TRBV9	TGTGCCAGCAGCGTAGAGATAGCGGCACCCTACAATGAGCAGTTCTTC	CASSVEIAAPYNEQFF
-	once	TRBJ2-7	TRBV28	TGTGCCAGCATCCGGGAGGGACAGCGAGAGCAGTACTTC	CASIREGQREQYF
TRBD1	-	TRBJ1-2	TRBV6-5	TGTGCCAGTACAACACAGGGGGCGAGTGGCTACACCTTC	CASTTQGASGYTF
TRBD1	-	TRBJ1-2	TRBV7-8	TGTGCCAGCAGCTTATCGGAGGGACAGGGTCTAAATGGCTACACCTTC	CASSLSEGQGLNGYTF
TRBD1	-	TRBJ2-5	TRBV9	TGTGCCAGCAGCGTAGGGGTAGGGGGCCTAGAGGCCCAGTACTTC	CASSVGVGGLEAQYF
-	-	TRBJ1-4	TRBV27	TGTGCCAGCTGGCCCGATGGAGGGAGTGAAAAACTGTTTTTT	CASWPDGGSEKLFF
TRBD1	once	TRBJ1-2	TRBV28	TGTGCCAGCAGTTTAGGGACAGGGGGCTTCTATGGCTACACCTTC	CASSLGTGGFYGYTF
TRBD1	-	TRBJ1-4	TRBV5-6	TGTGCCAGCAGCCCTGGACAGGGAAAAACTAATGAAAAACTGTTTTTT	CASSPGQGKTNEKLFF
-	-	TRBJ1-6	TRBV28	TGTGCCAGCAGCCCCACAGCCTCCTCCTATAATTCACCCCTCCACTTT	CASSPTASSYNSPLHF
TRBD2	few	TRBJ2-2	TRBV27	TGTGCCAGCAGTTTTAGTAGCGGGAGGGCCCCCGGGGAGCTGTTTTTT	CASSFSSGRAPGELFF
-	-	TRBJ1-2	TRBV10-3	TGTGCCATCCTTTCAGTTAATGTTGGCTACACCTTC	CAILSVNVGYTF
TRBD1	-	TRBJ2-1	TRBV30	TGTGCCTGGGCACCGGGACAGAGTAACCCGCAGTTCTTC	CAWAPGQSNPQFF
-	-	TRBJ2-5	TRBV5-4	TGTGCCAGCAGCCCCCCTTCGGGAGAGACCCAGTACTTC	CASSPPSGETQYF